This entry lists 16 T cell receptor beta chains sequenced from one sample in a study of blood T cell repertoires in COVID-19 (dated by TCRdb to the early 2020s). To prepare the library, the immunoSEQ multiplex PCR assay was applied. As stored in TCRdb, this immuneACCESS dataset retains in-frame rearrangements with V and J assigned. A fraction of the clones does not appear; measured against another copy, unresolved V genes explain less than half of the discrepancy, and the remainder lacks a known reason. The sample table contains roughly 100,000 clones; only one count was recorded for approximately 82% of them. The top ten constitute approximately 9.6% of the sample. Sequenced material: peripheral blood. These receptors were taken from a man aged 60-69 years with active or convalescent COVID-19.

This rearrangement joins TRBV18 to TRBJ2-7; D possibly corresponds to TRBD1 (5 bases). Trimming took off 4 bases at V and 2 bases at J, with 6 bases between the two ends. CDR3 length: 12 amino acids. Germline-derived CDR1 and CDR2 are KGHSH and LQKENI. CDR3 sequence: CASSRQTYEQYF. The CDR3 DNA sequence: TGTGCCAGCTCACGACAGACCTACGAGCAGTACTTC.

This chain connects TRBV6-5 to TRBJ2-1; D perhaps matches TRBD2 (6 bases). CDR3 length: 15 residues. The germline CDR1 and CDR2 sequences are MNHEY and SVGAGI. V lost 0 bases to trimming and J lost 0 bases, with 6 bases between them. CDR3 region: CASSYSGLSYNEQFF. CDR3 in DNA: TGTGCCAGCAGTTACTCGGGACTCTCCTACAATGAGCAGTTCTTC.

CDR3: CASSPTSGRTHNEQFF. In DNA, the CDR3 is TGTGCCAGCAGCCCCACTAGCGGGAGAACACACAATGAGCAGTTCTTC. The J gene is TRBJ2-1, the V gene TRBV3-1 (or the pseudogene TRBV3-2); 11 bases fit TRBD2. CDR1 is LGHDT and CDR2 is YNNKEL in the germline V gene (reference sequence). The CDR3 has 16 amino acids. Trimming removed 4 bases from V and 5 bases from J; junction bases left unmatched: 7.

The chain couples TRBV6-5 to TRBJ1-2; D possibly corresponds to TRBD1 (6 bases). Germline V gene sequence: CDR1 MNHEY, CDR2 SVGAGI. V was shortened by 5 bases and J by 5 bases, with 15 bases between the two germline ends. The CDR3 totals 14 residues. The CDR3 bases are TGTGCCAGCAGTAGTTACAGGGTTAAGTATGGCTACACCTTC. It translates to CASSSYRVKYGYTF.

For this clone: At one of its ends the junction is not consistent with the germline gene, which may arise from a read error. The chain uses TRBV15 and TRBJ2-7, with D perhaps TRBD2 (6 bases). Per germline, CDR1 LNHNV and CDR2 YYDKDF (reference sequence). The CDR3 is made up of 14 amino acids. The CDR3 nucleotides are TGTGCCACCAGCAGGATCAGGGACTCCCACGAGCAGTACTTC. This gives the protein CATSRIRDSHEQYF. Full variable domain (remainder filled in from reference TRBV15 and TRBJ2-7): DAMVIQNPRYQVTQFGKPVTLSCSQTLNHNVMYWYQQKSSQAPKLLFHYYDKDFNNEADTPDNFQSRRPNTSFCFLDIRSPGLGDTAMYLCATSRIRDSHEQYFGPGTRLTVT.

The chain couples TRBV7-9 to TRBJ2-3; D is possibly TRBD1 (6 bases). The germline V gene has CDR1 SEHNR and CDR2 FQNEAQ (reference sequence). There are 15 residues in the CDR3. Between the trimmed V and J ends, which lost 1 base and 1 base, there was a span of 9 bases. The CDR3 spells CASSLGQVGTDTQYF. The DNA of the CDR3 is TGTGCCAGCAGCTTAGGACAGGTTGGCACAGATACGCAGTATTTT.

This chain joins TRBV28 and TRBJ1-4; tentative D call: TRBD1 (5 bases). CDR1 and CDR2 (germline): MDHEN, SYDVKM. The CDR3 extends over 13 amino acids. Trimming took off 4 bases at V and 5 bases at J, with 8 bases between the two ends. The CDR3 DNA sequence: TGTGCCAGCAGTTCCTACAGGAATGAAAAACTGTTTTTT. As protein: CASSSYRNEKLFF. Filled out from reference TRBV28 and TRBJ1-4, the complete variable domain reads DVKVTQSSRYLVKRTGEKVFLECVQDMDHENMFWYRQDPGLGLRLIYFSYDVKMKEKGDIPEGYSVSREKKERFSLILESASTNQTSMYLCASSSYRNEKLFFGSGTQLSVL.

Of note for this clone: Other DNA sequences in this specimen translate into the identical CDR3. The J gene is TRBJ1-1, the V gene TRBV6-5, with D uncertain. The CDR3 totals 13 residues. Trimming shortened V by 4 bases and J by 1 base, and 7 bases separated the two germline ends. Germline CDR1 reads MNHEY; CDR2 reads SVGAGI. The CDR3 sequence: CASSSGRNTEAFF. The CDR3 region has the DNA TGTGCCAGCAGTTCGGGGAGGAACACTGAAGCTTTCTTT.

The V and J genes are TRBV11-2 and TRBJ1-2; 10 nucleotides agree with TRBD1. V lost 2 bases, J lost 4 bases, and 1 base stayed unmatched. This CDR3 is 14 amino acids long. Germline V lookup: CDR1 SGHAT, CDR2 FQNNGV. The CDR3 DNA reads TGTGCCAGCAGCTTAAGGGACAGGGGCTATGGCTACACCTTC. Its translation is CASSLRDRGYGYTF.

This clone has a single count. This chain joins TRBV19 and TRBJ2-5; 11 nucleotides agree with TRBD2. With 6 bases clipped from V and 5 bases from J, the junction kept 5 bases outside the gene matches. The CDR3 has 14 amino acids. Germline CDR1 and CDR2: LNHDA and SQIVND (reference sequence). The CDR3 loop reads CASRLAGDSETQYF. The CDR3 region has the DNA TGTGCCAGTAGACTAGCGGGAGATTCGGAGACCCAGTACTTC.

The chain is built from TRBV9 and TRBJ2-3; 11 bases are shared with TRBD2. The V gene's germline CDR1 is SGDLS and CDR2 YYNGEE. This CDR3 has 17 residues. J gave up 4 bases and V 0 bases, and 7 bases lay outside the gene matches. DNA of the CDR3: TGTGCCAGCAGCGTAGGTCTAGCGGGAGGAGGGGCAGATACGCAGTATTTT. Its translation is CASSVGLAGGGADTQYF.

The chain carries TRBV10-1 and TRBJ1-1; D call uncertain. The CDR3 consists of 13 residues. Trimming left V 6 bases short and J 1 base short, with 9 bases between. CDR1 and CDR2 from the germline V gene are WNHNN and SYGVQD (reference sequence). The CDR3, as DNA: TGCGCCAGCAGCTACAGCAAGAACACTGAAGCTTTCTTT. Protein sequence: CASSYSKNTEAFF.

This chain links TRBV6-2 or TRBV6-3 with TRBJ2-7; D could derive from TRBD1 or TRBD2 (6 bases each). The CDR3 has 13 amino acids. V was shortened by 6 bases and J by 9 bases, with 18 bases between the two germline ends. Germline CDR1 and CDR2: MNHEY and SVGEGT. CDR3 nucleotides: TGTGCCAGCAGCCGGGGGACACCCGCGAGGCAGTACGTC. It specifies CASSRGTPARQYV.

This sequence joins TRBV19 and TRBJ2-2, with TRBD2 identical over 11 bases. This CDR3 region has 17 residues. The V gene end was trimmed by 2 bases and the J gene end by 2 bases; junction bases not matched to a gene: 4. Germline CDR1 reads LNHDA; CDR2 reads SQIVND (reference sequence). In DNA, the CDR3 is TGTGCCAGTAGTATAATCAGACTAGCGGGAAACACCGGGGAGCTGTTTTTT. Protein sequence: CASSIIRLAGNTGELFF.

The chain links TRBV28 to TRBJ1-3; D not certain. CDR1 is MDHEN and CDR2 is SYDVKM in the germline V gene. This CDR3 has 13 amino acids. Trimming cost V 4 bases and J 4 bases, with 8 bases left between them. The CDR3 DNA is TGTGCCAGCAGTTGGGGAGGGGGAAACACCATATATTTT. Translated, it gives CASSWGGGNTIYF.

The chain uses TRBV28 and TRBJ2-4, with TRBD2 as a possible D gene (6 bases). The germline V gene has CDR1 MDHEN and CDR2 SYDVKM. V was cut by 7 bases and J by 1 base, with 11 bases left in between. The CDR3 runs to 14 residues. CDR3 in DNA: TGTGCCAGCATCCCTGGGGGGGCCAAAAACATTCAGTACTTC. Its translation is CASIPGGAKNIQYF.